This T cell receptor beta chain was retrieved from a study of blood T cells in healthy people across ages. Points from the study as a whole: Using unsorted PBMCs precluded a conclusive naive versus antigen-experienced comparison.

The authors drew around 9.3 milliliters of peripheral blood from each donor. This clonotype appeared a few times. Its antigen is currently unknown. PCR was performed a second time for roughly 7 to 12 cycles using a sample-barcoded 5' primer and a J-beta primer mix. A single record per CDR3 protein comes from TCRdb applying MiXCR to the 5' RACE reads. The sample has 1.5 million to 2 million distinct CDR3 sequences; roughly 52% are singletons. The CDR3 length is 15 residues. Trimming took 4 bases from V and 5 from J, leaving 15 bases between them. The germline CDR1 and CDR2 sequences are MGHRA and YSYEKL.

Sequenced input: blood. This clonotype was sampled from a middle-aged woman in good health. This chain links TRBV4-1 with TRBJ2-1; possibly TRBD1 for D (6 bases). The DNA for the CDR3 is TGCGCCAGCAGCCCCCTTTGGGACACGGACAATGAGCAGTTCTTC. Protein sequence: CASSPLWDTDNEQFF.